The 30 T cell receptor beta chains reported below all come from one sample, sequenced in a study of T-cell reconstitution after alpha-beta-depleted transplantation in children (TCRdb year 2016). This specimen's treatment or condition label, interpreted: allogeneic hematopoietic cell transplantation with graft depleted of TCRalphabeta T cells and CD19 B cells. Libraries came from PCR. Instrument used: Illumina HiSeq 2500. TCR library preparation used molecular barcoding, with unique molecular identifiers applied to normalize quantification of the TCRbeta repertoire. Starting from the raw public reads, TCRdb applied fastp trimming at Q25, assembled clones with MiXCR and retained in-frame beta chains. Each CDR3 protein gets just one entry, which takes the most common genes and DNA from the rows behind it. The sample data list hundreds of thousands of distinct CDR3 sequences, and 20% to 25% of these were observed just once. The ten largest clones capture 13% to 15% of the sample.

This specimen was PBMCs, mostly from graft donor cells, taken 360 days after TCRalphabeta/CD19-depleted stem cell transplant. The source is a boy in the first two years of life who had a stem cell transplant for acute myeloid leukemia, so the T cells may come from the graft donor.

This clonotype was seen only a few times. The chain couples TRBV20-1 to TRBJ2-1; the match to TRBD1 covers 11 bases. V gave up 6 bases and J gave up 5 bases; unmatched junction bases: 3. CDR3 length: 13 amino acids. The germline V gene encodes CDR1 DFQATT and CDR2 SNEGSKA (reference sequence). CDR3 sequence reads: CSAWDRGDNEQFF. The CDR3 nucleotides read TGCAGTGCCTGGGACAGGGGGGACAATGAGCAGTTCTTC.

The chain couples TRBV15 to TRBJ2-1; D is undetermined. The CDR3 spans 13 residues. Germline V gene data show CDR1 as LNHNV and CDR2 as YYDKDF (reference sequence). Trimming took 0 bases from V and 4 from J, leaving 4 bases between them. This CDR3 reads CATSRDGYNEQFF. The CDR3 DNA sequence: TGTGCCACCAGCAGAGACGGATACAATGAGCAGTTCTTC.

The chain carries TRBV10-2 and TRBJ2-7; TRBD1 matches 9 bases. With 7 bases clipped from V and 2 bases from J, the junction kept 6 bases outside the gene matches. The CDR3 has 14 residues. CDR1 and CDR2 (germline): WSHSY, SAAADI. The chain's CDR3 is CASNRQGDAYEQYF. The DNA for the CDR3 is TGCGCCAGCAATCGACAGGGGGACGCCTACGAGCAGTACTTC.

This chain uses TRBV7-2 with TRBJ2-2; TRBD2 matches 8 bases. The V and J ends lost 5 bases and 0 bases, in that order; junction bases with no gene match: 8. Germline-derived CDR1 and CDR2 are SGHTA and FQGNSA. The CDR3 loop spans 17 amino acids. CDR3 sequence (DNA): TGTGCCAGCAGCCGGGGGGGAGGATTTCCGAACACCGGGGAGCTGTTTTTT. It translates to CASSRGGGFPNTGELFF. The variable domain in full, completed from reference TRBV7-2 and TRBJ2-2, reads GAGVSQSPSNKVTEKGKDVELRCDPISGHTALYWYRQSLGQGLEFLIYFQGNSAPDKSGLPSDRFSAERTGGSVSTLTIQRTQQEDSAVYLCASSRGGGFPNTGELFFGEGSRLTVL.

The rearrangement joins TRBV6-1 to TRBJ2-7; the D is unclear. V lost 8 bases and J 4 bases, leaving 15 bases between the germline ends. Germline loops: CDR1 MNHNS, CDR2 SASEGT. The CDR3 sequence is 13 residues long. CDR3 DNA: TGTGCCAGCGGGAATTTAGGTGATTACGAGCAGTACTTC. Translated, it gives CASGNLGDYEQYF.

The genes are TRBV7-6 and TRBJ1-4; no clear D gene. The V gene lost 5 bases and the J gene lost 4 bases, with 11 bases spanning the gap. The germline CDR1 and CDR2 sequences are SGHVS and FNYEAQ. The CDR3 length is 14 residues. CDR3 bases: TGTGCCAGCAGCCCCAGGACCGTTAATGAAAAACTGTTTTTT. Its protein product is CASSPRTVNEKLFF.

V and J are TRBV9 and TRBJ2-3; weak D call: TRBD2 (7 bases). CDR1 and CDR2 from the germline V gene are SGDLS and YYNGEE. Trimming took off 0 bases at V and 4 bases at J, with 21 bases between the two ends. The CDR3 is 18 residues long. CDR3 residues: CASSVATGMGGLADTQYF. In DNA, the CDR3 is TGTGCCAGCAGCGTAGCTACGGGTATGGGGGGGCTTGCAGATACGCAGTATTTT.

The sample holds many counts of this clonotype. This chain connects TRBV10-3 to TRBJ2-7, with TRBD1 as a possible D gene (6 bases). Germline loops: CDR1 ENHRY, CDR2 SYGVKD. This CDR3 is 12 amino acids long. The germline V and J ends were trimmed by 8 bases and 3 bases, with 11 bases remaining between them. The CDR3 nucleotides read TGTGCCATCCCGGGACACGACTACGAGCAGTACGTC. Translating it yields CAIPGHDYEQYV.

This clonotype was seen a single time. The rearrangement uses TRBV11-1 and TRBJ2-3; possible D gene TRBD2, 6 bases. Germline V CDR1 and CDR2: SGHAT, FQDESV (reference sequence). This CDR3 has 18 amino acids. The V gene lost 6 bases and the J gene lost 0 bases, with 22 bases spanning the gap. CDR3 in DNA: TGTGCCAGCAGTTTTGGTGCGGGGCAGACTACTAGCACAGATACGCAGTATTTT. It is translated as CASSFGAGQTTSTDTQYF.

In its sample, this clonotype was seen many times. V gene TRBV6-5 combines with J gene TRBJ1-6, with 7 positions matching TRBD1. Trimming removed 1 base from V and 9 bases from J; junction bases left unmatched: 12. The CDR3 covers 17 residues. The germline CDR1 and CDR2 sequences are MNHEY and SVGAGI. The DNA of the CDR3 is TGTGCCAGCAGTTACTGGAGGGACAGTTTAGGGGGTTCACCCCTCCACTTT. Translating gives CASSYWRDSLGGSPLHF.

This clonotype has a count of ten or more. V and J are TRBV12-3 or TRBV12-4 and TRBJ2-1, with TRBD2 matching over 7 bases. There are 15 residues in the CDR3. Losses at the gene ends were 5 bases for V and 0 bases for J; bases not matched to a gene: 4. CDR3 region: CASSPRTSSYNEQFF. DNA of the CDR3: TGTGCCAGCAGTCCCAGGACTAGCTCCTACAATGAGCAGTTCTTC.

This clonotype turned up a few times. Written as DNA, the CDR3 is TGCAGTGCTAGAGATTTACGCAGCTCCTACGAGCAGTACTTC. Amino acids: CSARDLRSSYEQYF. The rearrangement links TRBV20-1 to TRBJ2-7, with unresolved D. CDR3 size: 14 residues. Trimming cost V 0 bases and J 0 bases, with 9 bases left between them. Germline-derived CDR1 and CDR2 are DFQATT and SNEGSKA (reference sequence).

The genes are TRBV7-2 and TRBJ2-1; D is unclear. The CDR3 spans 15 residues. Trimming cost V 5 bases and J 6 bases, with 17 bases left between them. The V gene's germline CDR1 is SGHTA and CDR2 FQGNSA. The DNA of the CDR3 is TGTGCCAGCAGCCCGCTCCGGGCAACTACCAATGAGCAGTTCTTC. This sequence encodes CASSPLRATTNEQFF.

As DNA, the CDR3 is TGTGCCAGCAGCTTGGGGAGCCCCTCAATCTACGAGCAGTACGTC. Its protein is CASSLGSPSIYEQYV. The chain uses TRBV5-5 and TRBJ2-7; D gene unclear. Deletions cut 0 bases from V and 3 bases from J, with 13 bases between. The CDR3 consists of 15 residues. Germline V CDR1 and CDR2: SGHKS, YYEKEE (reference sequence).

This clonotype turned up a few times. This rearrangement joins TRBV7-2 to TRBJ1-2, with D maybe TRBD1 (5 bases). The V end was cut by 1 base, the J end by 4 bases, with 13 bases between. Germline lookup yields CDR1 SGHTA and CDR2 FQGNSA. This CDR3 has 15 amino acids. The CDR3 loop is CASSLGTGTSYGYTF. CDR3 sequence (DNA): TGTGCCAGCAGCTTAGGGACCGGGACGAGCTATGGCTACACCTTC.

V gene TRBV7-7 combines with J gene TRBJ2-2, with unresolved D. This CDR3 comprises 11 residues. V was cut by 8 bases and J by 7 bases, with 8 bases left in between. Germline values: CDR1 SSHAT, CDR2 FNYEAQ (reference sequence). CDR3 in DNA: TGTGCCAGCCCACTAATCGGGGAGCTGTTTTTT. It codes for CASPLIGELFF. The complete variable domain, with remaining parts taken from reference TRBV7-7 and TRBJ2-2, reads GAGVSQSPRYKVTKRGQDVTLRCDPISSHATLYWYQQALGQGPEFLTYFNYEAQPDKSGLPSDRFSAERPEGSISTLTIQRTEQRDSAMYRCASPLIGELFFGEGSRLTVL.

This rearrangement joins TRBV20-1 to TRBJ1-5; D uncertain. V lost 1 base and J 6 bases, leaving 25 bases between the germline ends. This CDR3 has 18 residues. Per germline, CDR1 DFQATT and CDR2 SNEGSKA (reference sequence). The CDR3 loop is CSARVRGLLSTSGQPQHF. The DNA for the CDR3 is TGCAGTGCTAGAGTTCGTGGGCTCCTTTCTACCTCGGGTCAGCCCCAGCATTTT.

V usage is TRBV28 and J usage is TRBJ2-5, with D perhaps being TRBD1 or TRBD2 (5 bases each). Trimming left V 6 bases short and J 1 base short, with 18 bases between. The CDR3 runs 16 residues. Per germline, CDR1 MDHEN and CDR2 SYDVKM. Here the CDR3 reads CASSLIGVGAQETQYF. As DNA, the CDR3 is TGTGCCAGCAGCCTAATCGGGGTCGGGGCCCAAGAGACCCAGTACTTC.

V gene TRBV14 combines with J gene TRBJ2-3; D gene ambiguous. CDR1 SGHDN and CDR2 FVKESK come from the germline V gene. This CDR3 is 13 amino acids long. Trimming left V 4 bases short and J 6 bases short, with 11 bases between. CDR3 protein: CASSRRIWDTQYF. CDR3 DNA: TGTGCCAGCAGCCGGCGGATTTGGGATACGCAGTATTTT.

The V and J genes are TRBV28 and TRBJ1-5; D is ambiguous. The CDR3 is made up of 13 amino acids. The V end was cut by 10 bases, the J end by 5 bases, with 15 bases between. Germline V CDR1 and CDR2: MDHEN, SYDVKM. CDR3 region: CATNSLTDQPQHF. The CDR3 DNA reads as TGTGCCACCAACTCCCTAACGGATCAGCCCCAGCATTTT.

Only one count was recorded for this clonotype. This sequence joins TRBV20-1 and TRBJ2-3, with TRBD1 as a possible D gene (5 bases). This CDR3 is built from 12 residues. V lost 3 bases and J lost 5, with 9 bases in between. Germline CDR1 DFQATT, CDR2 SNEGSKA (reference sequence). The CDR3 region is CSASPRGDTQYF. CDR3 in DNA: TGCAGTGCTAGCCCTAGGGGAGATACGCAGTATTTT.

This clonotype was counted at least ten times. J is TRBJ2-2 and V is TRBV12-3 or TRBV12-4; D may be TRBD2 (6 bases). The CDR3 has 15 residues. Trimming shortened V by 3 bases and J by 6 bases, and 14 bases separated the two germline ends. The CDR3 reads CASSFGGASAGELFF. DNA for the CDR3: TGTGCCAGCAGTTTCGGCGGGGCTAGCGCCGGGGAGCTGTTTTTT.

The sample holds many counts of this clonotype. The rearrangement joins TRBV12-3 or TRBV12-4 to TRBJ2-1; D is undetermined. This CDR3 comprises 13 residues. V dropped 2 bases and J dropped 2 bases, with 4 bases sitting between them. CDR3: CASSLTAYNEQFF. CDR3 bases: TGTGCCAGCAGTTTAACAGCCTACAATGAGCAGTTCTTC.

This clonotype has ten or more counts. The chain couples TRBV20-1 to TRBJ2-5; D uncertain. The ends were cut back, 3 bases at V and 0 bases at J, with 8 bases in the middle. The germline V gene encodes CDR1 DFQATT and CDR2 SNEGSKA (reference sequence). The CDR3 totals 13 residues. CDR3 in DNA: TGCAGTGCTAGTGTTCTAAACCAAGAGACCCAGTACTTC. Residues: CSASVLNQETQYF.

The V and J genes are TRBV5-5 and TRBJ2-7; TRBD1 matches 8 bases. Germline-derived CDR1 and CDR2 are SGHKS and YYEKEE (reference sequence). V was pared by 4 bases and J by 1 base, with 7 bases of the junction left unmatched. CDR3 length: 15 residues. CDR3 protein: CASSLGTGISYEQYV. The CDR3 bases are TGTGCCAGCAGCCTAGGGACAGGAATATCCTACGAGCAGTACGTC.

This clonotype was seen at least ten times. The V call is TRBV12-3 or TRBV12-4, the J call TRBJ2-2; D possibly corresponds to TRBD2 (5 bases). V lost 6 bases to trimming and J lost 3 bases, with 11 bases between them. This CDR3 region has 14 residues. Here the CDR3 reads CASSRGLYTGELFF. CDR3 bases: TGTGCCAGCAGCCGAGGACTTTACACCGGGGAGCTGTTTTTT.

This clonotype was counted ten times or more. This chain connects TRBV12-3 or TRBV12-4 to TRBJ1-2; D call uncertain. Trimming took off 5 bases at V and 5 bases at J, with 15 bases between the two ends. CDR3 size: 14 residues. CDR3 in amino acids: CASSADDPVYGYTF. The CDR3 coding sequence is TGTGCCAGCAGTGCGGACGACCCCGTATATGGCTACACCTTC.

This clonotype was counted ten times or more. This rearrangement joins TRBV5-1 to TRBJ2-7; 9 nucleotides line up with TRBD1. CDR1 is SGHRS, CDR2 YFSETQ, per germline. CDR3 size: 14 residues. Losses at the gene ends were 2 bases for V and 5 bases for J; bases not matched to a gene: 5. CDR3: CASSFGTGYDEQYF. CDR3 coding DNA: TGCGCCAGCAGCTTCGGGACAGGGTACGACGAGCAGTACTTC.

At least ten counts were recorded for this clonotype. The chain recombines TRBV29-1 with TRBJ2-5; the D gene is possibly TRBD1 (6 bases). With 3 bases removed from V and 1 base from J, the gap between germline ends came to 9 bases. There are 13 residues in the CDR3. CDR1 is SQVTM, CDR2 ANQGSEA, per germline. CDR3 nucleotides: TGCAGCGTTGAGTGGGGGCCCCAAGAGACCCAGTACTTC. Translating gives CSVEWGPQETQYF.

In this sample, this clonotype turned up a few times. The chain is built from TRBV27 and TRBJ2-5; D is uncertain. Trimming left V 3 bases short and J 0 bases short, with 8 bases between. CDR3 size: 14 residues. Germline CDR1 is MNHEY and CDR2 is SMNVEV (reference sequence). Here the CDR3 reads CASSFDRYQETQYF. DNA for the CDR3: TGTGCCAGCAGTTTTGATCGGTACCAAGAGACCCAGTACTTC.